Listed below are T cell receptor beta chains from one sample, sequenced in a study of shared clonotypes between healthy human individuals. Profiled with immunoSEQ multiplex PCR; TCRdb holds only in-frame clones, not every one. The sample yields approximately 2,300,000 clones, roughly 90% seen once. Sequencing used naive CD4+ T cells from PBMCs. These receptor sequences come from a man aged 18 to 35 in good health. Some clones in this sample may be carry-over from other donors' samples. The CDR3 runs from the conserved cysteine through the conserved F or W. The D gene is left open where the match is weak. Clone size is shown for a subset of rows, as once, few, many or a class of expanded clone.

TRBJ2-7 . . TRBV4-2 TGTGCCAGCAGCCAAGATAAGGGGACCTACGAGCAGTACTTC CASSQDKGTYEQYF
TRBJ1-2 TRBD1 . TRBV7-2 TGTGCCAGCAGCTTAGGATTTTACAGGGGTGTTAACTATGGCTACACCTTC CASSLGFYRGVNYGYTF
TRBJ2-7 TRBD1 . TRBV11-1 TGTGCCAGCAGCCCGGGACAGATAGACTACGAGCAGTACTTC CASSPGQIDYEQYF
TRBJ2-5 . . TRBV7-3 TGTGCCAGCAGCTTAAGGGCGGGGGCAACTCAAGAGACCCAGTACTTC CASSLRAGATQETQYF
TRBJ1-1 . . TRBV10-3 TGTGCCATCAGTGGGGCTGGGCTGGCTGAAGCTTTCTTT CAISGAGLAEAFF
TRBJ1-4 . . TRBV2 TGTGCCAGCAGTGAGTGGCAGGGCTGGAGTGAAAAACTGTTTTTT CASSEWQGWSEKLFF
TRBJ2-6 TRBD2 . TRBV5-1 TGCGCCAGCAGCTTGGTGGTTGCGGGGGCTGGGGCCAACGTCCTGACTTTC CASSLVVAGAGANVLTF
TRBJ2-3 . few TRBV7-9 TGTGCCAGCAGCTGGACTAGCACAGATACGCAGTATTTT CASSWTSTDTQYF
TRBJ2-7 . . TRBV11-2 TGTGCCAGCAGCCTGCCCTACTCCTACGAGCAGTACTTC CASSLPYSYEQYF
TRBJ2-5 . . TRBV5-1 TGCGCCAGCAGCTTGGCGTGGGGATTCGGACAAGAGACCCAGTACTTC CASSLAWGFGQETQYF
TRBJ2-7 TRBD1 . TRBV4-3 TGCGCCAGCAGCCACCCCGGGACAGGGCCCCACGAGCAGTACTTC CASSHPGTGPHEQYF
TRBJ1-5 . . TRBV6-1 TGTGCCAGCAGTGTTACAAGTAATAGCAATCAGCCCCAGCATTTT CASSVTSNSNQPQHF
TRBJ1-6 TRBD1 . TRBV5-6 TGTGCCAGCAGCTCCAGGGGGGTTGGCTCACCCCTCCACTTT CASSSRGVGSPLHF
TRBJ2-6 TRBD1 . TRBV5-3 TGTGCCAGGACAGGGGGGTCTGGGGCCAACGTCCTGACTTTC CARTGGSGANVLTF
TRBJ1-2 . . TRBV5-6 TGTGCCAGCAGCTGGGGACGGGAGGAGGGCTACACCTTC CASSWGREEGYTF
TRBJ1-1 TRBD1 . TRBV5-1 TGCGCCAGCAGCTTGGCCGCCGACAAGACAGGGAAGAACACTGAAGCTTTCTTT CASSLAADKTGKNTEAFF
TRBJ2-7 . . TRBV28 TGTGCCAGCAGTTCCGGGGGCGAAGGAGACGAGCAGTACTTC CASSSGGEGDEQYF
TRBJ1-4 TRBD1 . TRBV6-1 TGTGCCAGCAGAGGGACAGGCGCAACTAATGAAAAACTGTTTTTT CASRGTGATNEKLFF
TRBJ2-7 TRBD1 once TRBV27 TGTGCCAGCAGTTTTGGACAGGGGCGCTACCACGAGCAGTACTTC CASSFGQGRYHEQYF
TRBJ2-3 . . TRBV10-2 TGCGCCAGCAGTGACAAGCGGGGCACAGATACGCAGTATTTT CASSDKRGTDTQYF
TRBJ1-5 . . TRBV28 TGTGCCAGCCGGGACACGGCATTGAGTGTTCAGCCCCAGCATTTT CASRDTALSVQPQHF
TRBJ1-1 . . TRBV30 TGTGCCTGGAGTGTTGGACGTGCACACCCGAACACTGAAGCTTTCTTT CAWSVGRAHPNTEAFF
TRBJ1-6 . . TRBV4-1 TGCGCCAGCAGCCAAGAGGACTCTCTAGTAGGTTCACCCCTCCACTTT CASSQEDSLVGSPLHF
TRBJ2-1 . . TRBV29-1 TGCAGCGTTGGGTGGCCCGACTACAATGAGCAGTTCTTC CSVGWPDYNEQFF
TRBJ2-5 . . TRBV10-3 TGTGCCATCAGTGCGGGTTTAGAGACCCAGTACTTC CAISAGLETQYF
TRBJ2-5 . . TRBV28 TGTGCCAGCAGTTCCCCCAGGGGTCGGGGAGAGGGGGAGACCCAGTACTTC CASSSPRGRGEGETQYF
TRBJ2-3 TRBD2 . TRBV5-4 TGTGCCAGCAGCACCCCCGGGAGGGACACAGATACGCAGTATTTT CASSTPGRDTDTQYF
TRBJ1-1 . few TRBV7-8 TGTGCCAGCAGCTCCCTCATTGTAGGACGGAGGAACACTGAAGCTTTCTTT CASSSLIVGRRNTEAFF
TRBJ2-5 TRBD1 . TRBV5-4 TGTGCCAGCAGGCGTACAGGGGAAGAGACCCAGTACTTC CASRRTGEETQYF
TRBJ1-2 . . TRBV7-2 TGTGCCAGCAGCCGGCCGGGAGCAGCGGGATATGGCTACACCTTC CASSRPGAAGYGYTF
TRBJ2-3 . . TRBV5-6 TGTGCCAGCAGCTCCCCTAAAGATACAAGCTCAGATACGCAGTATTTT CASSSPKDTSSDTQYF
TRBJ2-7 TRBD1 . TRBV5-5 TGTGCCAGCAGCACCCGGGACAGCTCCTACGAGCAGTACTTC CASSTRDSSYEQYF
TRBJ2-1 . . TRBV5-6 TGTGCCAGCAGCTTGGAAATTGGAGAAGCGTACAATGAGCAGTTCTTC CASSLEIGEAYNEQFF
TRBJ2-5 . once TRBV5-3 TGTGCCAGTGGGGCGTTGGAGACCCAGTACTTC CASGALETQYF
TRBJ1-1 . few TRBV10-3 TGTGCCATCAGAGTAGTAGGTGAAGCTTTCTTT CAIRVVGEAFF
TRBJ1-4 TRBD1 once TRBV28 TGTGCCAGCCTCCAAAACGGACAGGGGGAGGATGAAAAACTGTTTTTT CASLQNGQGEDEKLFF
TRBJ2-2 . . TRBV9 TGTGCCAGCAGCGCTATGAGACTCCCTGGGGAGCTGTTTTTT CASSAMRLPGELFF
TRBJ2-1 TRBD1 . TRBV28 TGTGCCAGCAGCCCGCGGTACCCCACAGGGGGTGAGCAGTTCTTC CASSPRYPTGGEQFF
TRBJ2-1 TRBD2 . TRBV29-1 TGCAGCGTTGAACCAGGGACTAGTGCTTTGTGGAATGAGCAGTTCTTC CSVEPGTSALWNEQFF
TRBJ2-4 TRBD1 . TRBV6-5 TGTGCCAGCAGTTACAACAGGGGGAGCATTCAGTACTTC CASSYNRGSIQYF
TRBJ2-7 . . TRBV5-1 TGCGCCAGCAGCTTGAACAGGCAAGCCTACGAGCAGTACTTC CASSLNRQAYEQYF
TRBJ2-5 . . TRBV9 TGTGCCAGCAGCGTCTTAGGGGAGACCCAGTACTTC CASSVLGETQYF
TRBJ2-7 . . TRBV29-1 TGCAGCGTAGTGGTAGGACTGCTGTACGAGCAGTACTTC CSVVVGLLYEQYF
TRBJ1-5 . . TRBV6-1 TGTGCCAGCAGTGAAAAGGGCCGGGAGGGATACAATCAGCCCCAGCATTTT CASSEKGREGYNQPQHF
TRBJ2-5 . . TRBV5-1 TGCGCCAGCAGCTTGGAGAGTCTGGAGACCCAGTACTTC CASSLESLETQYF
TRBJ2-1 . . TRBV5-1 TGCGCCAGCAGCTTTACGGACAGTACCTACAATGAGCAGTTCTTC CASSFTDSTYNEQFF
TRBJ1-1 . few TRBV7-9 TGTGCCAGCAGCTTATCATCTGAAGCTTTCTTT CASSLSSEAFF
TRBJ2-7 TRBD2 . TRBV18 TGTGCCAGCTCACCACGGGCGGGGGATACCTACGAGCAGTACTTC CASSPRAGDTYEQYF
TRBJ1-2 TRBD1 . TRBV5-1 TGCGCCAGCAGCTTGGGGGCGAGACAGGGAATCTATGGCTACACCTTC CASSLGARQGIYGYTF
TRBJ2-7 . once TRBV4-1 TGCGCCAGCAGTCAGAGACTGAACTCCTACGAGCAGTACTTC CASSQRLNSYEQYF
TRBJ2-1 TRBD2 . TRBV5-1 TGCGCCAGCCGTGGCGGGACTAGCCTCAATGAGCAGTTCTTC CASRGGTSLNEQFF
TRBJ2-2 . . TRBV6-1 TGTGCCAGCAGTGGCCCATGGGGCGTTTACACCGGGGAGCTGTTTTTT CASSGPWGVYTGELFF
TRBJ1-4 . . TRBV28 TGTGCCAGCAGTTTATGGCAGGGAGCAACTTCAACTAATGAAAAACTGTTTTTT CASSLWQGATSTNEKLFF
TRBJ1-1 . . TRBV6-5 TGTGCCAGCAGTTCTCCGTGGGGGGGAACTGAAGCTTTCTTT CASSSPWGGTEAFF
TRBJ2-3 TRBD2 . TRBV11-1 TGTGCCAGCAGCAGACCGGGACTACGGACAGATACGCAGTATTTT CASSRPGLRTDTQYF
TRBJ1-1 TRBD1 few TRBV29-1 TGCAGCGGCGGACAGGGTAACACTGAAGCTTTCTTT CSGGQGNTEAFF
TRBJ2-3 . . TRBV19 TGTGCCAGTAGTATGAGGAGGGAGGCGCAGTATTTT CASSMRREAQYF
TRBJ2-1 . . TRBV5-1 TGCGCCAGCAGCTTGTGGAACAACCCGGGGCTTGGGGATGAGCAGTTCTTC CASSLWNNPGLGDEQFF